The T cell receptor (beta chain) under discussion was sequenced for a study of blood T cell repertoires in COVID-19. Study overall: Sample material is recorded as cDNA or gDNA derived from T cells, B-cell-depleted T cells, or PBMCs.

As originally analysed: Amplification of reference gene primers was used by the study to estimate nucleated cell counts. Clones were sequenced by immunoSEQ multiplex PCR, and TCRdb holds only the in-frame ones, with some missing. V, J and clone size reflect that table, while D and trimming were determined from the DNA. The sample shows about 170,000 clones, roughly 90% of them seen only once. Patients of the Seattle cohort, enrolled during active infection, were followed longitudinally. V lost 2 bases and J 3 bases, leaving 16 bases between the germline ends. Germline CDR1 MGHDK, CDR2 SYGVNS. The CDR3 consists of 17 residues.

This chain connects TRBV25-1 to TRBJ2-2, with D possibly being TRBD2 (6 bases). The sequence derives from a man younger than 35 with COVID-19, enrolled during active disease. The sequenced sample consisted of peripheral blood. The CDR3 loop reads CASSEGGLAIYTGELFF. In nucleotides, the CDR3 is TGTGCCAGCAGTGAAGGGGGACTGGCTATTTACACCGGGGAGCTGTTTTTT. Combining the CDR3 with reference TRBV25-1 and TRBJ2-2 gives the whole variable domain EADIYQTPRYLVIGTGKKITLECSQTMGHDKMYWYQQDPGMELHLIHYSYGVNSTEKGDLSSESTVSRIRTEHFPLTLESARPSHTSQYLCASSEGGLAIYTGELFFGEGSRLTVL.